These T cell receptor beta chains were read from a single sample in a study of OX40 agonist ivuxolimab in advanced cancers. Some clones are missing from TCRdb's copy, which holds only in-frame ones; the method was immunoSEQ multiplex PCR. Here the sample spans approximately 14,000 clones, 77% being singletons. The sequencing used CD4+ or CD8+ T cells sorted from blood, collected in a trial of the OX40 agonist ivuxolimab. The source of these receptors is an adult with an advanced solid tumor such as melanoma, head and neck, liver or kidney cancer. Each CDR3 is given with its conserved first and last residue. Each record gives: CDR3 DNA, CDR3 protein, clone size, J gene, D gene, V gene, CDR3 length. D genes are given only for firm matches. Only some rows state a clone size, as once, few, many or a class for expanded clones.

cdr3_nt: TGTGCCAGCAGTCAGACCTGGGGACAGAAAATCTATGGCTACACCTTC; cdr3_aa: CASSQTWGQKIYGYTF; clone_size: .; j_call: TRBJ1-2; d_call: TRBD1; v_call: TRBV7-6; cdr3_length: 16
cdr3_nt: TGCGCCAGCAGCCAAGACTATACGGCGGAATATCAGCCCCAGCATTTT; cdr3_aa: CASSQDYTAEYQPQHF; clone_size: .; j_call: TRBJ1-5; d_call: .; v_call: TRBV4-1; cdr3_length: 16
cdr3_nt: TGTGCCAGCAGCCAAGGATACGAGCAGTACTTC; cdr3_aa: CASSQGYEQYF; clone_size: .; j_call: TRBJ2-7; d_call: .; v_call: TRBV14; cdr3_length: 11
cdr3_nt: TGTGCCAGCAGCTGGGGGAGGGGGACCTACGAGCAGTACTTC; cdr3_aa: CASSWGRGTYEQYF; clone_size: once; j_call: TRBJ2-7; d_call: .; v_call: TRBV13; cdr3_length: 14
cdr3_nt: TGTGCCAGCAGCTTAGGTCCCCTCGAGCAGTACTTC; cdr3_aa: CASSLGPLEQYF; clone_size: .; j_call: TRBJ2-7; d_call: .; v_call: TRBV13; cdr3_length: 12
cdr3_nt: TGTGCCATCAGTGAGGGGACAGGGTCCGGCTCTGGAAACACCATATATTTT; cdr3_aa: CAISEGTGSGSGNTIYF; clone_size: .; j_call: TRBJ1-3; d_call: TRBD1; v_call: TRBV10-3; cdr3_length: 17
cdr3_nt: TGCGCCAGCAGCCCCGGACTAGCGACCGGTGAGCAGTTCTTC; cdr3_aa: CASSPGLATGEQFF; clone_size: .; j_call: TRBJ2-1; d_call: TRBD2; v_call: TRBV4-1; cdr3_length: 14
cdr3_nt: TGTGCCAGCAGACCGACAGGGGGCGGACTAGACGAAAAACTGTTTTTT; cdr3_aa: CASRPTGGGLDEKLFF; clone_size: .; j_call: TRBJ1-4; d_call: TRBD1; v_call: TRBV28; cdr3_length: 16
cdr3_nt: TGTGCCAGCAGTGACTCCTGGGAGAGCTCCTACAATGAGCAGTTCTTC; cdr3_aa: CASSDSWESSYNEQFF; clone_size: few; j_call: TRBJ2-1; d_call: .; v_call: TRBV6-4; cdr3_length: 16
cdr3_nt: TGTGCCAGCAGTGAAGGGGGGACAGGGGGCGGAAACACCATATATTTT; cdr3_aa: CASSEGGTGGGNTIYF; clone_size: .; j_call: TRBJ1-3; d_call: TRBD1; v_call: TRBV6-1; cdr3_length: 16
cdr3_nt: TGTGCCTGGAACCGGATAGATGGGGGCGAGCAGTACTTC; cdr3_aa: CAWNRIDGGEQYF; clone_size: .; j_call: TRBJ2-7; d_call: .; v_call: TRBV30; cdr3_length: 13
cdr3_nt: TGTGCCAGCAGCAAATTTGCTCCGGTCAGCACAGATACGCAGTATTTT; cdr3_aa: CASSKFAPVSTDTQYF; clone_size: .; j_call: TRBJ2-3; d_call: .; v_call: TRBV21-1; cdr3_length: 16
cdr3_nt: TGTGCCAGCAGTTTATCAGGTAACAATGAGCAGTTCTTC; cdr3_aa: CASSLSGNNEQFF; clone_size: few; j_call: TRBJ2-1; d_call: .; v_call: TRBV27; cdr3_length: 13
cdr3_nt: TGTGCCAGCCGGGCGGAAACCGGGGAGCTGTTTTTT; cdr3_aa: CASRAETGELFF; clone_size: .; j_call: TRBJ2-2; d_call: .; v_call: TRBV9; cdr3_length: 12
cdr3_nt: TGTGCCAGCAGATCGGAGGGAGGGCTAGCCTACAATGAGCAGTTCTTC; cdr3_aa: CASRSEGGLAYNEQFF; clone_size: .; j_call: TRBJ2-1; d_call: TRBD2; v_call: TRBV5-6; cdr3_length: 16
cdr3_nt: TGTGCCAGCAGAACAGGGACCTATGGCTACACCTTC; cdr3_aa: CASRTGTYGYTF; clone_size: once; j_call: TRBJ1-2; d_call: .; v_call: TRBV25-1; cdr3_length: 12
cdr3_nt: TGTGCCAGCTCCCGGACGACCCCGAACACCGGGGAGCTGTTTTTT; cdr3_aa: CASSRTTPNTGELFF; clone_size: once; j_call: TRBJ2-2; d_call: .; v_call: TRBV18; cdr3_length: 15
cdr3_nt: TGTGCCAGTACTGACCCTTTAGGCACTGAAGCTTTCTTT; cdr3_aa: CASTDPLGTEAFF; clone_size: .; j_call: TRBJ1-1; d_call: .; v_call: TRBV19; cdr3_length: 13
cdr3_nt: TGTGCCAGCAGTTACGCCGGAGGGAGCTCCTACGAGCAGTACTTC; cdr3_aa: CASSYAGGSSYEQYF; clone_size: .; j_call: TRBJ2-7; d_call: .; v_call: TRBV6-5; cdr3_length: 15
cdr3_nt: TGTGCCAGCACCGAGAGTCCAGCGGGATTGTCAGATACGCAGTATTTT; cdr3_aa: CASTESPAGLSDTQYF; clone_size: .; j_call: TRBJ2-3; d_call: TRBD2; v_call: TRBV2; cdr3_length: 16
cdr3_nt: TGTGCCTGGAGTGTAGGGTCCGGGACCTATTACGAGCAGTACTTC; cdr3_aa: CAWSVGSGTYYEQYF; clone_size: .; j_call: TRBJ2-7; d_call: .; v_call: TRBV30; cdr3_length: 15
cdr3_nt: TGTGCCAGCAGCTCAAGAGGCCCGGGAGTCAGCTCCTACAATGAGCAGTTCTTC; cdr3_aa: CASSSRGPGVSSYNEQFF; clone_size: .; j_call: TRBJ2-1; d_call: .; v_call: TRBV7-9; cdr3_length: 18
cdr3_nt: TGTGCCAGCAGTGTCGCCCAGGGGGAATGGAACACTGAAGCTTTCTTT; cdr3_aa: CASSVAQGEWNTEAFF; clone_size: .; j_call: TRBJ1-1; d_call: TRBD1; v_call: TRBV6-1; cdr3_length: 16
cdr3_nt: TGTGCCAGCAGTGCCCCGACAGGGGATTACACTGAAGCTTTCTTT; cdr3_aa: CASSAPTGDYTEAFF; clone_size: .; j_call: TRBJ1-1; d_call: TRBD1; v_call: TRBV28; cdr3_length: 15
cdr3_nt: TGCGCCAGCAGCTTTAGCGGGAGGGCCTATGAGCAGTTCTTC; cdr3_aa: CASSFSGRAYEQFF; clone_size: .; j_call: TRBJ2-1; d_call: TRBD2; v_call: TRBV5-1; cdr3_length: 14
cdr3_nt: TGTGCCAGCAGCCCCCGGGACAGCTCTGGGGCCAACGTCCTGACTTTC; cdr3_aa: CASSPRDSSGANVLTF; clone_size: .; j_call: TRBJ2-6; d_call: TRBD1; v_call: TRBV7-9; cdr3_length: 16
cdr3_nt: TGTGCCAGCAAGTGGGGGCTAGGAACTGAAGCTTTCTTT; cdr3_aa: CASKWGLGTEAFF; clone_size: .; j_call: TRBJ1-1; d_call: .; v_call: TRBV28; cdr3_length: 13
cdr3_nt: TGTGCCAGCAGTCCAACGGGAGCCTCCTACAATGAGCAGTTCTTC; cdr3_aa: CASSPTGASYNEQFF; clone_size: .; j_call: TRBJ2-1; d_call: .; v_call: TRBV2; cdr3_length: 15
cdr3_nt: TGCGCCAGCAGCTTGGCTGGCGATGAGCAGTTCTTC; cdr3_aa: CASSLAGDEQFF; clone_size: .; j_call: TRBJ2-1; d_call: .; v_call: TRBV5-1; cdr3_length: 12
cdr3_nt: TGTGCCAGCAGCCCCCACGACAGGGGATGGACTGAAGCTTTCTTT; cdr3_aa: CASSPHDRGWTEAFF; clone_size: .; j_call: TRBJ1-1; d_call: TRBD1; v_call: TRBV9; cdr3_length: 15
cdr3_nt: TGCGCCAGCAGCATAACTAGCGGAAGCTCCTACGAGCAGTACTTC; cdr3_aa: CASSITSGSSYEQYF; clone_size: .; j_call: TRBJ2-7; d_call: TRBD2; v_call: TRBV5-1; cdr3_length: 15
cdr3_nt: TGTGCCAGCAGCTCAACAAGCGGGAGGGCCTGGGAGCAGTACTTC; cdr3_aa: CASSSTSGRAWEQYF; clone_size: .; j_call: TRBJ2-7; d_call: TRBD2; v_call: TRBV7-3; cdr3_length: 15